The entry below describes one T cell receptor beta chain. The germline V gene encodes CDR1 SGHDN and CDR2 FVKESK. Trimming pared 10 bases from V and 0 bases from J, leaving 22 bases between. This CDR3 spans 18 amino acids. The data originate from a study of T cell changes during pregnancy in multiple sclerosis. Profiling relied on immunoSEQ multiplex PCR, and the TCRdb table lists in-frame clones only, not all of them. The profile shows about 74,000 clones, roughly 91% of them singletons. The chain employs TRBV14 and TRBJ1-6, with a possible D match to TRBD1 (5 bases). The sample consisted of peripheral blood, taken in the third trimester of pregnancy. The TCR comes from a female donor with multiple sclerosis, enrolled in a pregnancy study. CDR3 in DNA: TGTGCCACCCATCCCGTTGACAGACGGTGCTCCTATAATTCACCCCTCCACTTT. It translates to CATHPVDRRCSYNSPLHF.